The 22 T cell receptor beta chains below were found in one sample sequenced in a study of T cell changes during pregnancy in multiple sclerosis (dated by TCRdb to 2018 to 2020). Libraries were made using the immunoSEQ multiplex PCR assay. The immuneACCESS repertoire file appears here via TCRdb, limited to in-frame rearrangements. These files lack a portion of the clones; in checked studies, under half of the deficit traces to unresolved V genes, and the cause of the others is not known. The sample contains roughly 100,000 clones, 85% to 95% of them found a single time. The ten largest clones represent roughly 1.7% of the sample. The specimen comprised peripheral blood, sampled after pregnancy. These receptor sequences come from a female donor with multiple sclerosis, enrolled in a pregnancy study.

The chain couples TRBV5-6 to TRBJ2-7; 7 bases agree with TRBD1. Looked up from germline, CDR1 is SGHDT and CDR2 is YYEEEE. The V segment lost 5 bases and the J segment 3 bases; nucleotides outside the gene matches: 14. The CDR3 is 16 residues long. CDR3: CASSARYRGLGYEQYF. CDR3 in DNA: TGTGCCAGCAGTGCTCGGTACAGGGGTTTAGGCTACGAGCAGTACTTC.

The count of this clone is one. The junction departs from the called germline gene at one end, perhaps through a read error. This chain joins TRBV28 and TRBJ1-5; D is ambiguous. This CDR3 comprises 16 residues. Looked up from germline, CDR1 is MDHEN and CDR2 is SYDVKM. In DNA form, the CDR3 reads TGTGCCAGCAGTTTACTGTCTCGTACTAGCAATCAGCTCCAGCATTTT. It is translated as CASSLLSRTSNQLQHF.

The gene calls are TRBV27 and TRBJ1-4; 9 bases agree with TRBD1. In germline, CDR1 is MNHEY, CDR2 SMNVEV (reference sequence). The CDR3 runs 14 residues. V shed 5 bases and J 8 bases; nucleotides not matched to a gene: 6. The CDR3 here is CASSRRDRDEKLFF. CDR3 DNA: TGTGCCAGCAGTAGACGGGACAGGGACGAAAAACTGTTTTTT. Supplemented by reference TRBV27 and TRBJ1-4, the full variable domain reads EAQVTQNPRYLITVTGKKLTVTCSQNMNHEYMSWYRQDPGLGLRQIYYSMNVEVTDKGDVPEGYKVSRKEKRNFPLILESPSPNQTSLYFCASSRRDRDEKLFFGSGTQLSVL.

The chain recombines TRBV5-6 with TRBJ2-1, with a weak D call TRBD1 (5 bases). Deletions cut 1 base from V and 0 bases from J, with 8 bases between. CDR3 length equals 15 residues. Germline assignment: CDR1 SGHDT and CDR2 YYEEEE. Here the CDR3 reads CASSLQTVSYNEQFF. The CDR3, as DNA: TGTGCCAGCAGCTTGCAGACAGTCTCCTACAATGAGCAGTTCTTC.

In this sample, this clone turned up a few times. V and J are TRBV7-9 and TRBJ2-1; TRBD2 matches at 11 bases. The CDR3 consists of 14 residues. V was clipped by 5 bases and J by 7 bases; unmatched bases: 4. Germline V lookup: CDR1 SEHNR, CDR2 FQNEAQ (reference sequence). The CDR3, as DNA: TGTGCCAGCAGCCCCGGACTAGCGGGTAATGAGCAGTTCTTC. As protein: CASSPGLAGNEQFF.

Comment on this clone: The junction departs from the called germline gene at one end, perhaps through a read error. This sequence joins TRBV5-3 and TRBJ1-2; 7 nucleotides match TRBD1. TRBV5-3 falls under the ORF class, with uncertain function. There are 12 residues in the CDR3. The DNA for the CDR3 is TGTGCCAGAAGCCCGGGGACAGAGGGGGGTTCCTTC. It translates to CARSPGTEGGSF.

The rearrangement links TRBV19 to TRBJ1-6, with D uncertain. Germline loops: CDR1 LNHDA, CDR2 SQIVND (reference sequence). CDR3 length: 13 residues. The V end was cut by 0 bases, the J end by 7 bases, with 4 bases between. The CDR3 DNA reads TGTGCCAGTAGTATAGATCTGAATTCACCCCTCCACTTT. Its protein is CASSIDLNSPLHF.

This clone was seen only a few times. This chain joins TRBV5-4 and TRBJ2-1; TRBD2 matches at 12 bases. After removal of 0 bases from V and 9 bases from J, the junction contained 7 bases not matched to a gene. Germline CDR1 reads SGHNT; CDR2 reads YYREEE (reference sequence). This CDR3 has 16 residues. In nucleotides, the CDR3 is TGTGCCAGCAGCTTGGGACTAGCGGGAGTTGTAGGTGAGCAGTTCTTC. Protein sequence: CASSLGLAGVVGEQFF.

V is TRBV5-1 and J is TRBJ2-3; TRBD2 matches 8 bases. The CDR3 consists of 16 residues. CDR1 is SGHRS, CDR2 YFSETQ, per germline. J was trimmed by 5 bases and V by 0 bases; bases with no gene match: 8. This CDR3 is CASSLVAGTSRDTQYF. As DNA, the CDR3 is TGCGCCAGCAGCTTGGTAGCGGGGACCTCTCGAGATACGCAGTATTTT.

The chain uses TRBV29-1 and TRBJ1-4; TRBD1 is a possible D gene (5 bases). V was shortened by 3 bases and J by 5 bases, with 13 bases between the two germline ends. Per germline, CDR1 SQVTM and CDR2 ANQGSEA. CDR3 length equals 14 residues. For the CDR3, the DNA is TGCAGCGTTGATGGGGGGACGGCAAATGAAAAACTGTTTTTT. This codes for CSVDGGTANEKLFF.

The CDR3 is CASSVTLAGGYNEQFF. The CDR3 region has the DNA TGTGCCAGCAGTGTGACTCTAGCGGGAGGGTACAATGAGCAGTTCTTC. This sequence joins TRBV6-1 and TRBJ2-1; TRBD2 aligns across 12 bases. The V gene's germline CDR1 is MNHNS and CDR2 SASEGT. CDR3 length: 16 residues. V dropped 4 bases and J dropped 4; count of bases not matched to a gene: 5.

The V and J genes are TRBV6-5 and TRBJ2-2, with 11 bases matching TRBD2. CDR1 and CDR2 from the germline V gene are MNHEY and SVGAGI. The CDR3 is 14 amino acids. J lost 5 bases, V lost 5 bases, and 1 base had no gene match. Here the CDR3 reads CASSRTSGTGELFF. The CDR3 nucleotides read TGTGCCAGCAGTCGGACTAGCGGGACCGGGGAGCTGTTTTTT.

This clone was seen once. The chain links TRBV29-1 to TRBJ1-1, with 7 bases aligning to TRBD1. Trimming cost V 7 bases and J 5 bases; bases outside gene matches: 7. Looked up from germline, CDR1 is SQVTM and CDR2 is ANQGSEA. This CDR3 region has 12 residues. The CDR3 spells CSAAGGQTEAFF. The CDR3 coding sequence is TGCAGCGCCGCCGGGGGACAGACTGAAGCTTTCTTT.

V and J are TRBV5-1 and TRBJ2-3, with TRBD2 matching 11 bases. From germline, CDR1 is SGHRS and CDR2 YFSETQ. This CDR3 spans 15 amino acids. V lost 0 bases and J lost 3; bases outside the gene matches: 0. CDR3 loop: CASSLGLAGTDTQYF. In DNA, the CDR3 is TGCGCCAGCAGCTTGGGACTAGCGGGAACAGATACGCAGTATTTT. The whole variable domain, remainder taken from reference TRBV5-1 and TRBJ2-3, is KAGVTQTPRYLIKTRGQQVTLSCSPISGHRSVSWYQQTPGQGLQFLFEYFSETQRNKGNFPGRFSGRQFSNSRSEMNVSTLELGDSALYLCASSLGLAGTDTQYFGPGTRLTVL.

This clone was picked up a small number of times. The chain's CDR3 is CASSQQGSGDQPQHF. The DNA of the CDR3 is TGCGCCAGCAGCCAACAGGGAAGCGGGGATCAGCCCCAGCATTTT. This sequence joins TRBV4-1 and TRBJ1-5; D perhaps matches TRBD1 (5 bases). Germline loops: CDR1 MGHRA, CDR2 YSYEKL. The CDR3 totals 15 residues. V lost 2 bases to trimming and J lost 5 bases, with 13 bases between them.

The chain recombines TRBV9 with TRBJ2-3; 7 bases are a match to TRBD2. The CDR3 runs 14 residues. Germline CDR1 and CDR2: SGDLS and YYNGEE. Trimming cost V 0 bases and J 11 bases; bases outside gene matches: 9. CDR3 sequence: CASSVDLAGVVQYF. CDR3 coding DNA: TGTGCCAGCAGCGTAGATTTGGCGGGAGTTGTGCAGTATTTT.

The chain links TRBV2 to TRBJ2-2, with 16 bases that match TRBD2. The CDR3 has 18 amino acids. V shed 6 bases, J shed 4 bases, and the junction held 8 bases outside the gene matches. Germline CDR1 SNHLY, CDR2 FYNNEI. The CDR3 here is CASRAGLAGGPGTGELFF. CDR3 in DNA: TGTGCCAGCAGAGCGGGACTAGCGGGGGGGCCGGGCACCGGGGAGCTGTTTTTT.

The DNA for the CDR3 is TGTGCCAGCAGCGCAGGGGGCTCCTACTCCTACGAGCAGTACTTC. Its translation is CASSAGGSYSYEQYF. This chain joins TRBV9 and TRBJ2-7; TRBD1 matches 8 bases. V was clipped by 3 bases and J by 0 bases; unmatched bases: 5. This CDR3 is 15 amino acids long. CDR1 and CDR2 (germline): SGDLS, YYNGEE.

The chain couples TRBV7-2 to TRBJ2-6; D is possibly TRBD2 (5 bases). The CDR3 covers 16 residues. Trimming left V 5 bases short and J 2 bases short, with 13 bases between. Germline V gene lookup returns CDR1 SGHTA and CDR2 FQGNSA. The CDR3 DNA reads TGTGCCAGCAGCCAACCCCGGGGTACTGGGGCCAACGTCCTGACTTTC. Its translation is CASSQPRGTGANVLTF.

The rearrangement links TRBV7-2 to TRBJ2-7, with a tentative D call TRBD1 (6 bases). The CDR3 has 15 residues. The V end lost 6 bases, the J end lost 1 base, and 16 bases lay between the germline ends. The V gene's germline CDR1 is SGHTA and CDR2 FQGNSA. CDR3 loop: CASRMGIGGSYEQYF. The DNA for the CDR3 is TGTGCCAGCAGAATGGGAATAGGGGGATCCTACGAGCAGTACTTC.

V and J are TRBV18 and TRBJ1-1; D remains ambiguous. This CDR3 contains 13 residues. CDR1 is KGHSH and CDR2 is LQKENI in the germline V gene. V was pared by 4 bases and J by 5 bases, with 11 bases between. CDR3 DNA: TGTGCCAGCTCACAACAGAAAAGGACTGAAGCTTTCTTT. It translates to CASSQQKRTEAFF.

CDR3 DNA sequence: TGTGCCAGCAGCCCACAGGGCATGGGGAACACTGAAGCTTTCTTT. Translating gives CASSPQGMGNTEAFF. This chain links TRBV28 with TRBJ1-1; possible D gene TRBD1, 6 bases. The length of the CDR3 is 15 residues. Trimming cost V 6 bases and J 1 base, with 15 bases left between them. CDR1 is MDHEN and CDR2 is SYDVKM in the germline V gene.